This T cell receptor (beta chain) was documented in a study of beta chain features in type 1 diabetes. Every isolated RNA sample was fully reverse transcribed, so sequencing captured expressed TCRB transcripts. Sequencing was performed with immunoSEQ multiplex PCR; in TCRdb, only in-frame clones are kept and a portion is missing. The sample lists around 430,000 clones; approximately 30% were seen once. Notes on the study in general: VDJ junctions sequenced from type 1 diabetes patients showed fewer insertions and more deletions. It was among patients, rather than healthy donors, that naive, central memory and Treg TCRB repertoires appeared more similar.

V dropped 4 bases and J dropped 7 bases, with 13 bases sitting between them. CDR1 and CDR2 (germline): SQVTM, ANQGSEA. The CDR3 sequence is 12 residues long. For this clone: Its matching antigen is unknown.

Material for sequencing was naive CD4+ T cells from blood. This clonotype was sampled from a man younger than 30 in good health. The chain combines TRBV29-1 with TRBJ1-1; TRBD1 might be the D (6 bases). DNA of the CDR3: TGCAGCGTTGTTCGGGGGGCGGATGAAGCTTTCTTT. Translated, it gives CSVVRGADEAFF.